These 5 T cell receptor beta chains were all obtained from the same sample, sequenced in a study of technical replicates of blood from a handful of donors. TCRdb's copy holds only in-frame clones and misses some; the assay was immunoSEQ multiplex PCR. The sample lists more than 65,000 clones, 96% occurring once. Sequenced material: T cells isolated from PBMCs. The receptors come from a human donor in good health.

In its sample, this clone was seen once. The rearrangement joins TRBV9 to TRBJ2-1; 9 bases are shared with TRBD2. Per germline, CDR1 SGDLS and CDR2 YYNGEE. CDR3 length: 15 residues. The junction had 2 bases not matched to a gene; V was cut back by 2 bases and J by 2 bases. The CDR3 loop is CASSVASGTYNEQFF. CDR3 in DNA: TGTGCCAGCAGCGTGGCTAGCGGGACCTACAATGAGCAGTTCTTC.

The CDR3 reads CASIHRGTGELFF. The CDR3, as DNA: TGTGCCAGCATCCACAGGGGAACCGGGGAGCTGTTTTTT. The gene calls are TRBV28 and TRBJ2-2, with 7 bases matching TRBD1. V trimming: 7 bases; J trimming: 5 bases; junction bases outside the gene matches: 4. This CDR3 comprises 13 residues. Germline CDR1 is MDHEN and CDR2 is SYDVKM.

The CDR3: CASQAEGLVGELFF. DNA for the CDR3: TGTGCCTCTCAAGCCGAGGGTTTAGTCGGGGAGCTGTTTTTT. V is TRBV10-3 and J is TRBJ2-2; perhaps TRBD2 as D (5 bases). CDR3 length: 14 amino acids. Germline CDR1 and CDR2: ENHRY and SYGVKD. Trimming took off 11 bases at V and 7 bases at J, with 20 bases between the two ends.

CDR3 loop: CASSQERAVETQYF. The CDR3 nucleotides read TGCGCCAGCAGCCAAGAGAGGGCGGTAGAGACCCAGTACTTC. The chain links TRBV4-3 to TRBJ2-5, with D perhaps TRBD2 (5 bases). This CDR3 spans 14 amino acids. Trimming took 0 bases from V and 4 from J, leaving 9 bases between them. Looked up from germline, CDR1 is LGHNA and CDR2 is YSLEER.

This chain joins TRBV14 and TRBJ2-3, with D perhaps matching TRBD2 (6 bases). CDR3 length: 14 residues. Germline V gives CDR1 SGHDN, CDR2 FVKESK. V dropped 1 base and J dropped 5 bases, with 10 bases sitting between them. CDR3 in amino acids: CASSQVAGLDTQYF. The CDR3 nucleotides are TGTGCCAGCAGCCAAGTTGCGGGGCTAGATACGCAGTATTTT.